Described below is a single T cell receptor (beta chain) sequence and its context. Its target is unknown. Profiled with immunoSEQ multiplex PCR; TCRdb holds only in-frame clones, not every one. The table shows about 66,000 clones, with about 67% occurring only once. This sample was taken from a study of vaccination effects on CD4 cells after COVID-19. Study-level background: With the ViraFEST assay, the study expanded antigen-specific CD4+ T cells using viral peptide pools, then sequenced them. Post-vaccine sampling took place a median of 72 days after the second dose. General study findings and limits: The vaccine-induced clones of healthy vaccinees included only 1 of 255 that cross-reacted with common cold coronaviruses. Late in the post-vaccination period, infection-induced and vaccine-induced clones underwent marked clonal contraction.

The CDR3 spans 15 residues. V was trimmed by 3 bases and J by 0 bases, leaving 10 bases between them. Germline V gene sequence: CDR1 KGHSH, CDR2 LQKENI. The authors isolated CD4+ T cells after 9 to 10 days of culture. The participants, recipients of two vaccine doses, got either BNT162b2 or mRNA-1273. The source is a human donor who received a COVID-19 vaccine. This chain joins TRBV18 and TRBJ2-3, with D possibly matching TRBD2 (6 bases). Material: CD4+ T cells from PBMCs cultured without peptide, obtained after COVID-19 vaccination. CDR3 loop: CASSPVRGSTDTQYF. The CDR3 region has the DNA TGTGCCAGCTCACCGGTGCGGGGTAGCACAGATACGCAGTATTTT.